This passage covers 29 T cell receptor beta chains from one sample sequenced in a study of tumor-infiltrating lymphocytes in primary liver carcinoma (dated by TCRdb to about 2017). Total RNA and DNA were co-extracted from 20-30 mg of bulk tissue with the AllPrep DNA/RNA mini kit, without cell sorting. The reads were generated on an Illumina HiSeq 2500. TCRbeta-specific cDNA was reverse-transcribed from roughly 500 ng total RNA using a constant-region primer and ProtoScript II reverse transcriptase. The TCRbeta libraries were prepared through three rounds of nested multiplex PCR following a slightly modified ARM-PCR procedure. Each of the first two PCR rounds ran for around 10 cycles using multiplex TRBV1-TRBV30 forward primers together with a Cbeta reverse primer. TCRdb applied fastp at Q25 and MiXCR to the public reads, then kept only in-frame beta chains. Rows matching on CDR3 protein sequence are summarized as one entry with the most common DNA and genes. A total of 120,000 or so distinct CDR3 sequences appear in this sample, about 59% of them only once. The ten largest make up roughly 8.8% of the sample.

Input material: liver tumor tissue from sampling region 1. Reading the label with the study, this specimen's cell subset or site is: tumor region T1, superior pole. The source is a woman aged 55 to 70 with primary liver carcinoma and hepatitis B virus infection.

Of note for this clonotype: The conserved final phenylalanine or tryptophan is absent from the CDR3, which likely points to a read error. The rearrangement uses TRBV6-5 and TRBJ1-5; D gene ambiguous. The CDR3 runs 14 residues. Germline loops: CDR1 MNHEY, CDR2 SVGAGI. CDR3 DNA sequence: TGTGCCAGCAGTTACGGCGGTGTGGGTCAGCCTCAGCATCTT. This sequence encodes CASSYGGVGQPQHL.

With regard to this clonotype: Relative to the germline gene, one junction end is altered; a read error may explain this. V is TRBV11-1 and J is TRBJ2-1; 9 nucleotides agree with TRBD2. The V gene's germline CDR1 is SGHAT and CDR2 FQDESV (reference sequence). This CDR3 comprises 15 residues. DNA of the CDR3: TGTGCCATCAGCTCGACTAGCGGTCTATACAATGAGCAGCTCTTC. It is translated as CAISSTSGLYNEQLF.

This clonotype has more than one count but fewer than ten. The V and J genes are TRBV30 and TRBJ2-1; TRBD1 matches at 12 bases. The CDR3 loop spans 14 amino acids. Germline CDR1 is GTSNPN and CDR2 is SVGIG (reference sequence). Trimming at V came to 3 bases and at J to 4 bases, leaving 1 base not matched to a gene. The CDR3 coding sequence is TGTGCCTGGAGGGGACAGGGGGCTTACAATGAGCAGTTCTTC. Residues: CAWRGQGAYNEQFF.

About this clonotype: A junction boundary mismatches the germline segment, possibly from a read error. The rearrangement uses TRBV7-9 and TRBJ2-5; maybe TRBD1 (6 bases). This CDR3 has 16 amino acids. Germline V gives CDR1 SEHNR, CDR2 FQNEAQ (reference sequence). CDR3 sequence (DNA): TGTGTCAGCAGCTTAGGATTTATACAGGGTAATGAAACCCAGTACTTC. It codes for CVSSLGFIQGNETQYF. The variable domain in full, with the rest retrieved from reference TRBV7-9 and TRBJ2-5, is DTGVSQNPRHKITKRGQNVTFRCDPISEHNRLYWYRQTLGQGPEFLTYFQNEAQLEKSRLLSDRFSAERPKGSFSTLEIQRTEQGDSAMYLCVSSLGFIQGNETQYFGPGTRLLVL.

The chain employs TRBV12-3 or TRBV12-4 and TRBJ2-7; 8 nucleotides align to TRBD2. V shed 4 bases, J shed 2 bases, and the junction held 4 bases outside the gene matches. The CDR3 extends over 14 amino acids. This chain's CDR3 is CASSSGLVPYEQYF. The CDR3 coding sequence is TGTGCCAGCAGTTCGGGACTAGTTCCCTACGAGCAGTACTTC.

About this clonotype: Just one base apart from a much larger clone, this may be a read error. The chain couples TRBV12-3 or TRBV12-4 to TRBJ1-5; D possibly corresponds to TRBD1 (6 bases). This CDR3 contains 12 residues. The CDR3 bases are TGTGCCAACAGTCAAACCCAGGGGCACCAGCATTTT. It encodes CANSQTQGHQHF.

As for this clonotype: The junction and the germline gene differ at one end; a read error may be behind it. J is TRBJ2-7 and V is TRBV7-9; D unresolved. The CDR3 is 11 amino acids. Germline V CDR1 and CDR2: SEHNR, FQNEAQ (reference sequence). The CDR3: CASILSDEQYF. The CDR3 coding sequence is TGTGCCAGCATCTTATCCGACGAGCAGTACTTC.

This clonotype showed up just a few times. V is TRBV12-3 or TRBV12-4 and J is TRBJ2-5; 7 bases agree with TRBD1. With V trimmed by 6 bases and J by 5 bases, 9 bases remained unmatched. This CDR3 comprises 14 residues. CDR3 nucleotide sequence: TGTGCCAGCAGCCCCGGGACAGTGTGGGAGACCCAGTACTTC. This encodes CASSPGTVWETQYF.

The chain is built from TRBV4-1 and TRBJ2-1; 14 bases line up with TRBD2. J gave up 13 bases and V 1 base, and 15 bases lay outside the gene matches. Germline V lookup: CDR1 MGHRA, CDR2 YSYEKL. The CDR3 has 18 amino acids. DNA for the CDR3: TGCGCCAGCAGCCAAGCGGGACTAGCGGGGGCGTCAGAAGGAGAACAGTTCTTC. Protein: CASSQAGLAGASEGEQFF.

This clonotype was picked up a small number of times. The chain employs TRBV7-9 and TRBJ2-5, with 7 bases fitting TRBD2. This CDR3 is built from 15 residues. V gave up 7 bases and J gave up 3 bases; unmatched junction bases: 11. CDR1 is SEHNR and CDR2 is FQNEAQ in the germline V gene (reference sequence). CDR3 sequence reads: CASIWGGGYEETQYF. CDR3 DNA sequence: TGTGCCAGCATTTGGGGGGGGGGGTATGAAGAGACCCAGTACTTC.

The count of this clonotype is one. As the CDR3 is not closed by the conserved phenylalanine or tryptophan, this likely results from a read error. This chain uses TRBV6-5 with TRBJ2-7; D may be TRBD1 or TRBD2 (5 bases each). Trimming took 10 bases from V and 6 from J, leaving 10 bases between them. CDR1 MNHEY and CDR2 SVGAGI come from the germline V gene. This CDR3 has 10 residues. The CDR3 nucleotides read TGTGCCACGGGGCTTTGCGAGCAGTACATC. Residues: CATGLCEQYI.

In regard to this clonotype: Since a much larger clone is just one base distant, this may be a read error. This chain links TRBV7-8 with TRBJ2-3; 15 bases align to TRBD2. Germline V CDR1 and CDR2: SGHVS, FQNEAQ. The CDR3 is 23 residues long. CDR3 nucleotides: TGTGCCAGCAGCCGCGGGACTAGCGGGAGGTGGGCGCGGATTACCGTTAGCATAGATACGCAGTATTTT. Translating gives CASSRGTSGRWARITVSIDTQYF.

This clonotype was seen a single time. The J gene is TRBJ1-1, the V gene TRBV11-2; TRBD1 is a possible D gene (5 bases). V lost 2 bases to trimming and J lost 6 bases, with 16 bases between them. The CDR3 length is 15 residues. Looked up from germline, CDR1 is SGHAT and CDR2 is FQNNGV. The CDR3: CASSLLVLQEAEAFF. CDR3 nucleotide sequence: TGTGCCAGCAGCTTACTGGTCTTACAGGAGGCTGAAGCTTTCTTT.

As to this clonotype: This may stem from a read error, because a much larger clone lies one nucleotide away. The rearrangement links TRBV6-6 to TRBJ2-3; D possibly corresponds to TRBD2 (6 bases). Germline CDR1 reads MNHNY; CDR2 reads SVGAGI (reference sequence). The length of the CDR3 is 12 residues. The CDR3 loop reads CAARGSIDTQYF. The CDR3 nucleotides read TGTGCCGCGCGGGGCAGCATAGATACGCAGTATTTT.

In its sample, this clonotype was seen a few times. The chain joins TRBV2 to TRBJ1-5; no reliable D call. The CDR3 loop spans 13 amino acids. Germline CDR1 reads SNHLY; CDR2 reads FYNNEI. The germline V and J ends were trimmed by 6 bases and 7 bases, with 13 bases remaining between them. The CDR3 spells CASRLLTGQPQHF. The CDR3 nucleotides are TGTGCCAGCAGACTCCTTACGGGCCAGCCCCAGCATTTT.

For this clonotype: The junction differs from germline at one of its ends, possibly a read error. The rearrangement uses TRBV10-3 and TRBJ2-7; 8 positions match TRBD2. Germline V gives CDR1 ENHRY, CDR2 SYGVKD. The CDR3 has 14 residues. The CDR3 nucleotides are TGCGCCATCAGAGGTAGCGGGAACTCCTACGAGCAGTACTTC. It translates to CAIRGSGNSYEQYF.

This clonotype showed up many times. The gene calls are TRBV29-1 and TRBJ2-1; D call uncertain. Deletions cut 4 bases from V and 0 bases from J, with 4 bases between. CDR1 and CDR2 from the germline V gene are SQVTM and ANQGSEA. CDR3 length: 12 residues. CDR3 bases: TGCAGCGTTGTCAGCTCCTACAATGAGCAGTTCTTC. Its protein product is CSVVSSYNEQFF.

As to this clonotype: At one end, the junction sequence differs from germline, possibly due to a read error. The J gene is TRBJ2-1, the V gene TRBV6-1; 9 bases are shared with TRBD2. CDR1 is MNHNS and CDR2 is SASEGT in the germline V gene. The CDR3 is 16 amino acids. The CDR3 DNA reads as TGTGCCAGCAGTCCCCTGGCGGGAGGGTCCTACAATGATCAGTTCTTC. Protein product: CASSPLAGGSYNDQFF.

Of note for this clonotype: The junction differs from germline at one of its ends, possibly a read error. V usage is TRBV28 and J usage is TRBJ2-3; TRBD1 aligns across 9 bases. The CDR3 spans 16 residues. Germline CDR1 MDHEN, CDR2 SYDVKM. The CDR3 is CVSCRTTGGGLDTQYF. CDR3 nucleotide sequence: TGTGTCAGCTGCCGGACCACAGGGGGCGGGTTAGATACGCAGTATTTT. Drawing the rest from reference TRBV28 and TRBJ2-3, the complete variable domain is DVKVTQSSRYLVKRTGEKVFLECVQDMDHENMFWYRQDPGLGLRLIYFSYDVKMKEKGDIPEGYSVSREKKERFSLILESASTNQTSMYLCVSCRTTGGGLDTQYFGPGTRLTVL.

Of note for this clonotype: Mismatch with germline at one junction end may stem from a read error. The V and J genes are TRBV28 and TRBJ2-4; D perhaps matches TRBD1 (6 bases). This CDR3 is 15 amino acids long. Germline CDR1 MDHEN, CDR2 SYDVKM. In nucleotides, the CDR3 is TGTGCCATCAGTGTCCAGGGGTCGGCCAAAAACATTCAGTACTTC. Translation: CAISVQGSAKNIQYF.

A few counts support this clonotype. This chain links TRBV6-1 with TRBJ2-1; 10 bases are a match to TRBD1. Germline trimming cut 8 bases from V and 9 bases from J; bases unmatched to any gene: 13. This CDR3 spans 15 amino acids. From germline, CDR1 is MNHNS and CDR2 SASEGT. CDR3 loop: CASRNPGQGSSEQFF. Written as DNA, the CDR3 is TGTGCCAGCCGAAATCCGGGACAGGGGTCGTCTGAGCAGTTCTTC.

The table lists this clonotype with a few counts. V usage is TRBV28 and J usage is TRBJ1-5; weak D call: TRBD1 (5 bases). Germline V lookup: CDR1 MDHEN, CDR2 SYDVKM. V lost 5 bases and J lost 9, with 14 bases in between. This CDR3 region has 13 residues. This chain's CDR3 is CASSTGFGGPQHF. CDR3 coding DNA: TGTGCCAGCAGTACAGGTTTTGGGGGGCCCCAGCATTTT.

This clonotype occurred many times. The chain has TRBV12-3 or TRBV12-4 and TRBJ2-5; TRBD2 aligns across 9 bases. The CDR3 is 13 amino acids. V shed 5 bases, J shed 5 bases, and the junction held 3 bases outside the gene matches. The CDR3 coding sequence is TGTGCCAGCAGTCAAACTAGCGGGGAGACCCAGTACTTC. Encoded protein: CASSQTSGETQYF.

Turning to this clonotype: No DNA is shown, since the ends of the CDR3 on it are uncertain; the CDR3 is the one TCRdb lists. The CDR3 region is CSVARGNTYEQYF. The V call is TRBV29-1, the J call TRBJ2-7; the table gives TRBD1 as D, unverified against the DNA. The CDR3 region is 13 residues in length, termini included. Germline CDR1 SQVTM, CDR2 ANQGSEA.

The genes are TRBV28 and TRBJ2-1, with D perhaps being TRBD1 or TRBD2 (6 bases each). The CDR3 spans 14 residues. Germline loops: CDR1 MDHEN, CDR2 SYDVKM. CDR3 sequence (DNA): TGTGTCACCCATCTGGGGGCTAGCGTCCTTGAGCAGTTCTTC. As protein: CVTHLGASVLEQFF.

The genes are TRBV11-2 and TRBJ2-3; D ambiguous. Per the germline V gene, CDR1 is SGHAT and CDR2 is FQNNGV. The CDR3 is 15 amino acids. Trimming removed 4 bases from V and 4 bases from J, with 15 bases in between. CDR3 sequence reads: CASSSPGGPPDTQYF. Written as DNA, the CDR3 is TGTGCCAGCAGCTCGCCCGGCGGACCCCCAGATACGCAGTATTTT.

The CDR3 region is CASSGMMAGAYNEQFF. The CDR3, as DNA: TGTGCCAGCAGCGGTATGATGGCGGGAGCTTACAATGAGCAGTTCTTC. The chain couples TRBV13 to TRBJ2-1, with 7 positions matching TRBD2. This CDR3 comprises 16 residues. After removal of 5 bases from V and 4 bases from J, the junction contained 11 bases not matched to a gene. The germline gives CDR1 PRHDT, CDR2 FYEKMQ (reference sequence). Looking up the rest from reference TRBV13 and TRBJ2-1 gives the full variable domain: AAGVIQSPRHLIKEKRETATLKCYPIPRHDTVYWYQQGPGQDPQFLISFYEKMQSDKGSIPDRFSAQQFSDYHSELNMSSLELGDSALYFCASSGMMAGAYNEQFFGPGTRLTVL.

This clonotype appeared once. The CDR3 spells CASSEGAGIVNSPLHF. The CDR3 DNA follows: TGTGCCAGCAGTGAAGGCGCAGGAATAGTTAATTCACCCCTCCACTTT. This chain connects TRBV6-1 to TRBJ1-6; D gene ambiguous. Germline CDR1 reads MNHNS; CDR2 reads SASEGT. Trimming stripped 1 base from V and 6 bases from J, with 13 bases between. The CDR3 consists of 16 residues.

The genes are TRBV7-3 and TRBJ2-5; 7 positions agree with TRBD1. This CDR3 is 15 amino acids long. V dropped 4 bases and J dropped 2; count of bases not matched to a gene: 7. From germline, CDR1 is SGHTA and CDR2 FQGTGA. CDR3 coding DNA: TGTGCCAGCAGCTCCGCCCGACAGGGTCAAGAGACCCAGTACTTC. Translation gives CASSSARQGQETQYF.